The rows below give T cell receptor beta chains drawn from one sample of a study of T cell responses to AZD1222 COVID-19 vaccine. TCRdb's copy holds only in-frame clones and misses some; the assay was immunoSEQ multiplex PCR. Of around 130,000 clones listed, 88% are singletons. The sample here was peripheral blood, taken on day 0 of AZD1222 vaccination. These receptors were taken from an adult in good health. CDR3s leave out the opening cysteine and the closing phenylalanine or tryptophan.

ASSQDWGARNNEKLF,TRBV4-3,TRBJ1-4
ASKFRVLDTEAF,TRBV2,TRBJ1-1
ASRPGLDPPEQY,TRBV6-5,TRBJ2-7
ASSQGLGPYNEQF,TRBV4-3,TRBJ2-1
ASSGTGGGREQY,TRBV27,TRBJ2-7
ATSGGYEQY,TRBV24-1,TRBJ2-7
ASSLEAQGLNGYT,TRBV5-1,TRBJ1-2
ATSVTGTGGLVVSRLWAYNEQF,TRBV15,TRBJ2-1
ASSVGTSGIDEQY,TRBV11-2,TRBJ2-7
ASSLMRQGTGFSTDTQY,TRBV7-9,TRBJ2-3
ASSLAKTSGITDTQY,TRBV5-1,TRBJ2-3
ARSSNRGSDGYT,TRBV7-5,TRBJ1-2
ASSFPRPGLASKNIQY,TRBV28,TRBJ2-4
ASSAGQPSYEQY,TRBV10-2,TRBJ2-7
ASSLGQLDGYT,TRBV28,TRBJ1-2
ASSQDLWRGGQF,TRBV4-2,TRBJ2-1
ASSELRPSGEETQY,TRBV25-1,TRBJ2-5
ASSLVGGNTIY,TRBV5-4,TRBJ1-3
ASSREAAGEQF,TRBV11-2,TRBJ2-1
ASSSGGLAGNNEQF,TRBV5-1,TRBJ2-1
ASSDGGQTDTQY,TRBV6-1,TRBJ2-3
ASSNTVWVYGYT,TRBV28,TRBJ1-2
ATETRDRGYEQY,TRBV23-1,TRBJ2-7
ASSQQAPNEKLF,TRBV5-1,TRBJ1-4
ASSAGSEQF,TRBV9,TRBJ2-1
ASASSGRDTGELF,TRBV5-1,TRBJ2-2
ASSPNWGRNTEAF,TRBV13,TRBJ1-1
ATSAEVYEQY,TRBV10-3,TRBJ2-7
ASSKDSWGTEAF,TRBV9,TRBJ1-1
SASIQGYEQY,TRBV20-1,TRBJ2-7
ASSLAQRNTEAF,TRBV5-1,TRBJ1-1
ASSYSSYEQY,TRBV6-5,TRBJ2-7
ASSARLWGEQF,TRBV9,TRBJ2-1
ASSTRQGHDEQY,TRBV11-2,TRBJ2-7
SVPWGGHEQF,TRBV29-1,TRBJ2-1
ASSPRGGDEQF,TRBV11-2,TRBJ2-1